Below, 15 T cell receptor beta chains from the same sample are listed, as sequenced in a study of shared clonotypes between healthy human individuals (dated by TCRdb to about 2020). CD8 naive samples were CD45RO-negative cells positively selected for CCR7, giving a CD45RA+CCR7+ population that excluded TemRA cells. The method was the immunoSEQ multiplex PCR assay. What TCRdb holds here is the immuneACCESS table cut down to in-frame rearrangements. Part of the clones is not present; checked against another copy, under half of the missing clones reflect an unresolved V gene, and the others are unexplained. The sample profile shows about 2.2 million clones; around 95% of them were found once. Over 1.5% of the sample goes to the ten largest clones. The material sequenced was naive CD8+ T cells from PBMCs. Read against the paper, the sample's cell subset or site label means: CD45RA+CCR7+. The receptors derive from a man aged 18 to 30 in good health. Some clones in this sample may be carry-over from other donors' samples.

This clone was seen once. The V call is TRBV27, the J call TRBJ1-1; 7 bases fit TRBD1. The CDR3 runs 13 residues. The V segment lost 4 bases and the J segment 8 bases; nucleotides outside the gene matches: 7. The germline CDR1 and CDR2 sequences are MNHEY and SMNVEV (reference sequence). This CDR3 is CASSYVQGLEAFF. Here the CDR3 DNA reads TGTGCCAGCAGTTACGTACAGGGGTTGGAAGCTTTCTTT.

The CDR3: CASRSSPASGKEQFF. The CDR3 region has the DNA TGTGCCAGCAGATCCTCTCCCGCTAGCGGGAAGGAGCAGTTCTTC. The rearrangement uses TRBV27 and TRBJ2-1; 9 bases match TRBD2. This CDR3 spans 15 amino acids. From germline, CDR1 is MNHEY and CDR2 SMNVEV (reference sequence). The junction had 13 bases not matched to a gene; V was cut back by 6 bases and J by 10 bases.

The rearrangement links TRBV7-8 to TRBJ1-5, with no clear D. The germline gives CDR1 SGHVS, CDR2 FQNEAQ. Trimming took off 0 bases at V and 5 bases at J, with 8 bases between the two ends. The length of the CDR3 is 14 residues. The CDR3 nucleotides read TGTGCCAGCAGCTTAGCAGGCAATTATCAGCCCCAGCATTTT. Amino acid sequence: CASSLAGNYQPQHF.

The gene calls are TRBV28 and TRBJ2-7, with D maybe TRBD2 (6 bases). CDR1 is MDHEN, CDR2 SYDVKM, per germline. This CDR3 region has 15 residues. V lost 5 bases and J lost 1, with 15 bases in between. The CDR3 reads CASSGGWEVSYEQYF. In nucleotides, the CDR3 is TGTGCCAGCAGTGGGGGGTGGGAGGTTTCCTACGAGCAGTACTTC.

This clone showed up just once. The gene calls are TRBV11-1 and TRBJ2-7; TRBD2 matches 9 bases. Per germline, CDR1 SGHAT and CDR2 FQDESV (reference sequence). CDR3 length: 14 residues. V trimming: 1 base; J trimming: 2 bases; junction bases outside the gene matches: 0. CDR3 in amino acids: CASSLGGRAYEQYF. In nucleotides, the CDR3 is TGTGCCAGCAGCTTAGGCGGGAGGGCCTACGAGCAGTACTTC.

The CDR3 loop reads CASSPMGYEQYF. In nucleotides, the CDR3 is TGTGCCAGCAGCCCCATGGGGTACGAGCAGTACTTC. The rearrangement links TRBV7-9 to TRBJ2-7; D remains unclear. The germline gives CDR1 SEHNR, CDR2 FQNEAQ (reference sequence). The CDR3 length is 12 residues. Trimming removed 5 bases from V and 4 bases from J, with 9 bases in between.

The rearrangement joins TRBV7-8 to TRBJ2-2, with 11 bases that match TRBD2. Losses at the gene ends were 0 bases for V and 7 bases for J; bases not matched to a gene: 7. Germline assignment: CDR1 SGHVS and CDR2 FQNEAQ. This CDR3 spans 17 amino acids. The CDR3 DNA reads TGTGCCAGCAGCTTAGCCGCTAGCGGGAGGCAAGGCGGGGAGCTGTTTTTT. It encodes CASSLAASGRQGGELFF.

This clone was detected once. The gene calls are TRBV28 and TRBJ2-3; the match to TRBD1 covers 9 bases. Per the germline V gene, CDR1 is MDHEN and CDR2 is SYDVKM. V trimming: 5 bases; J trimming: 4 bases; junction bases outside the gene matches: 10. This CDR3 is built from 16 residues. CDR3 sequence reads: CASSPTGTGNSDTQYF. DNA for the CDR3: TGTGCCAGCAGTCCAACCGGGACAGGGAATTCAGATACGCAGTATTTT.

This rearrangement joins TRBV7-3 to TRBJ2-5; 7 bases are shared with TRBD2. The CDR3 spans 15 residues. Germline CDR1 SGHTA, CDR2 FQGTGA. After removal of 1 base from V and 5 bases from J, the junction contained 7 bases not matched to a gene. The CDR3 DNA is TGTGCCAGCAGCTTAATGGGAGGGTTTGAGGAGACCCAGTACTTC. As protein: CASSLMGGFEETQYF.

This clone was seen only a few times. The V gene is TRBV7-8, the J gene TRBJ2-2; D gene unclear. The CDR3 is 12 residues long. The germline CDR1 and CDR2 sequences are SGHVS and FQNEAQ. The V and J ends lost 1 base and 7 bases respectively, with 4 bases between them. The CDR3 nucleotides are TGTGCCAGCAGCTTAGGGTTCGGGGAGCTGTTTTTT. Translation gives CASSLGFGELFF. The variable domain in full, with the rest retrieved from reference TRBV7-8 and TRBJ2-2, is GAGVSQSPRYKVAKRGQDVALRCDPISGHVSLFWYQQALGQGPEFLTYFQNEAQLDKSGLPSDRFFAERPEGSVSTLKIQRTQQEDSAVYLCASSLGFGELFFGEGSRLTVL.

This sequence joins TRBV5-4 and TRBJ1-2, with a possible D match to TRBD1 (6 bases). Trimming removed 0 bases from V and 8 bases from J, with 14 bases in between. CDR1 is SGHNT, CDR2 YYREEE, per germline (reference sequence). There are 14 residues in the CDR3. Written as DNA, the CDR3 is TGTGCCAGCAGCTTGGATACAGGGTTCAGAGGCTACACCTTC. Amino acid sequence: CASSLDTGFRGYTF.

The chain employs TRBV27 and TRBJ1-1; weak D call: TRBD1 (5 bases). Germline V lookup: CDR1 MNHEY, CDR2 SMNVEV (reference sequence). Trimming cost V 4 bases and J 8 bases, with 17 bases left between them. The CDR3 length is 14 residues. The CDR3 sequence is CASSSEGQNVEAFF. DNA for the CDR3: TGTGCCAGCAGTTCTGAGGGGCAGAACGTAGAAGCTTTCTTT.

The CDR3 nucleotides read TGCAGCGCTAGAGACCCGGGCGGGGGGGATACGCAGTATTTT. This translates into CSARDPGGGDTQYF. The chain carries TRBV29-1 and TRBJ2-3; 8 bases are a match to TRBD2. Germline V gene sequence: CDR1 SQVTM, CDR2 ANQGSEA. The J segment lost 6 bases and the V segment lost 7 bases, leaving 12 bases of the junction unmatched. This CDR3 is built from 14 residues.

In DNA form, the CDR3 reads TGTGCCAGTAGTGCCCCTTGGGGGGGCGGGTCTGGGGCCAACGTCCTGACTTTC. It codes for CASSAPWGGGSGANVLTF. The V call is TRBV19, the J call TRBJ2-6; the D gene is possibly TRBD2 (7 bases). Germline V lookup: CDR1 LNHDA, CDR2 SQIVND (reference sequence). Between the trimmed V and J ends, which lost 5 bases and 1 base, there was a span of 18 bases. The CDR3 is 18 amino acids.

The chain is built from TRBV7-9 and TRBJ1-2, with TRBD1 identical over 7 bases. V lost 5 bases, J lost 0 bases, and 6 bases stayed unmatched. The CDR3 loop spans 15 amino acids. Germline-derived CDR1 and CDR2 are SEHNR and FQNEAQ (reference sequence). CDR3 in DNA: TGTGCCAGCAGCACGGCAGGGGGAGCTAACTATGGCTACACCTTC. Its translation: CASSTAGGANYGYTF.